The TCR beta chain under discussion was sequenced for a study of human T cells and chemical hapten exposure. Study-wide background: There were per-sample TCR yield variations, arising mainly from small pooled library volume differences. General study points: No change in TCRs above 1 in 1000 frequency was produced by DPC sensitization.

TCRdb redid the calling of the RACE reads with MiXCR, one entry per CDR3 protein. The table has 100,000 to 150,000 distinct CDR3 sequences, approximately 9.1% seen once. In the case of this clonotype: The antigen remains unidentified.

Time point noted: healthy volunteer bleed at 2 weeks. Someone pulled total RNA out of unfractionated whole blood. CDR1 SGHRS and CDR2 YFSETQ come from the germline V gene. V trimming: 4 bases; J trimming: 0 bases; junction bases outside the gene matches: 12. This CDR3 spans 17 amino acids. This clonotype was sampled from a male donor in good health. Some clones in this sample may be carry-over from other donors' samples. What was sequenced was whole blood. This chain uses TRBV5-1 with TRBJ1-2, with 7 bases aligning to TRBD1. CDR3 region: CASSPRRDSQANYGYTF. CDR3 nucleotide sequence: TGCGCCAGCAGCCCCCGCCGGGACAGTCAAGCTAACTATGGCTACACCTTC.